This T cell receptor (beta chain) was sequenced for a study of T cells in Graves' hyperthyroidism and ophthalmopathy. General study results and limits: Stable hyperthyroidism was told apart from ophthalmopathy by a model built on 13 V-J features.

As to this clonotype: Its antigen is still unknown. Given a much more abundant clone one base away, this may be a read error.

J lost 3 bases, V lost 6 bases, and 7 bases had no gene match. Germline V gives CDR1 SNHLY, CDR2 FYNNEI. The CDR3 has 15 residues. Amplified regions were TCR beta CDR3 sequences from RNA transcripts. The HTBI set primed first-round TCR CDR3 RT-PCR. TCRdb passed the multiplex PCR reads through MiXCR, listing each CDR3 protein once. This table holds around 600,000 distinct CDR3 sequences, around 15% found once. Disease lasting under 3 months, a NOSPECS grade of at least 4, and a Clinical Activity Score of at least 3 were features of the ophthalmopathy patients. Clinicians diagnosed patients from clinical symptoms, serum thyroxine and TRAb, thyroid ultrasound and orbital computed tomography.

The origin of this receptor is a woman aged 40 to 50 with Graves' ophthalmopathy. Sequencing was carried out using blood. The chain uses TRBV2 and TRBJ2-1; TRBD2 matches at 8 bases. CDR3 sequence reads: CASRSSGSHYNEQFF. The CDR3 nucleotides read TGTGCCAGCAGGTCCAGCGGGAGCCACTACAATGAGCAGTTCTTC. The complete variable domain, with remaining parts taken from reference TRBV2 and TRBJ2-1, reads EPEVTQTPSHQVTQMGQEVILRCVPISNHLYFYWYRQILGQKVEFLVSFYNNEISEKSEIFDDQFSVERPDGSNFTLKIRSTKLEDSAMYFCASRSSGSHYNEQFFGPGTRLTVL.